This T cell receptor beta chain originates from a study of CD8 T cells in Susac syndrome. After extraction with the RNeasy kit, roughly 0.45 to 1 ug of the RNA was reverse transcribed using random hexamers. Amplification of the TCR beta CDR3 was carried out by immunoSEQ multiplex PCR, which spanned a total of 54 Vbeta and 13 Jbeta segments. TCRdb re-analysed the immunoSEQ multiplex PCR reads in MiXCR, keeping a single row per CDR3 protein. The data show some 450,000 distinct CDR3 sequences, 85% to 90% seen once. CDR3 length: 10 amino acids. Germline CDR1 and CDR2: MDHEN and SYDVKM. Trimming removed 8 bases from V and 5 bases from J, with 4 bases in between. There are a few counts of this clonotype.

The rearrangement uses TRBV28 and TRBJ2-1; D remains unclear. Material: CD8+ T cells from PBMCs. This TCR came from a human donor with multiple sclerosis. DNA for the CDR3: TGTGCCAGCGGAGACAATGAGCAGTTCTTC. Translating it yields CASGDNEQFF.